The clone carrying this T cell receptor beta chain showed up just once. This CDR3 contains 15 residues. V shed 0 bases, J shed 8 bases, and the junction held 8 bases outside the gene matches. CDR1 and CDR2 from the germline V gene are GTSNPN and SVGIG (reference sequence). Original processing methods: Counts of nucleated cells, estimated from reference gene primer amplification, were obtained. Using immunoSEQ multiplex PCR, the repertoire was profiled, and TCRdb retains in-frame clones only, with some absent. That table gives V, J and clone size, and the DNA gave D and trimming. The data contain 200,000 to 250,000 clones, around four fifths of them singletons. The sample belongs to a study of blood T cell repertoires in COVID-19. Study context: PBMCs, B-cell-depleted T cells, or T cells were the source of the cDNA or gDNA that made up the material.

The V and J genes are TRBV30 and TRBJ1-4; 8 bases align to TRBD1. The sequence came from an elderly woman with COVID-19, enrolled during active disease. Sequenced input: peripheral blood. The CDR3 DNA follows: TGTGCCTGGAGTGTAGGACAGGGCATTAACGAAAAACTGTTTTTT. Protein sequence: CAWSVGQGINEKLFF.